This T cell receptor beta chain is drawn from a study of response to subunit inactivated influenza vaccine. Study-wide points: The authors suggested that every seasonal influenza vaccination recruits few new T cells.

This clonotype was counted many times. Its antigen is not known. TCRdb redid the calling of the RT-PCR reads with MiXCR, one entry per CDR3 protein. This table has roughly 290,000 distinct CDR3 sequences, roughly 22% appearing once. The ends were cut back, 0 bases at V and 4 bases at J, with 9 bases in the middle. Germline values: CDR1 SQVTM, CDR2 ANQGSEA. This CDR3 is built from 13 residues. The input for sequencing was PBMCs from blood, taken around 22 months after vaccination. V usage is TRBV29-1 and J usage is TRBJ1-1, with no clear D. The TCR was taken from a man between 50 and 70 years old who received an inactivated influenza vaccine. CDR3 sequence (DNA): TGCAGCGTTGAAGAGCAACGAGGCACTGAAGCTTTCTTT. Translating it yields CSVEEQRGTEAFF.